The 26 T cell receptor beta chains below come from one sample, sequenced in a study of T cells in Graves' hyperthyroidism and ophthalmopathy. What was amplified from RNA transcripts were TCR beta CDR3 regions. Using the HTBI primer set, a first-round RT-PCR was run on the TCR CDR3. TCRdb itself ran the multiplex PCR reads through MiXCR, one entry per CDR3 protein. Among 450,000 to 700,000 distinct CDR3 sequences listed, under 60% were seen once. Sequenced: peripheral blood or thyroid tissue (not recorded which). The receptors stem from a woman between 18 and 29 years old with Graves' hyperthyroidism.

Worth noting for this clonotype: A much larger clone differs by one base, so this may be a read error. This chain connects TRBV28 to TRBJ1-5; D not resolved. CDR1 and CDR2 from the germline V gene are MDHEN and SYDVKM. V lost 7 bases to trimming and J lost 3 bases, with 19 bases between them. CDR3 size: 16 residues. The CDR3 DNA is TGTGCCAGCATTTTCATTTCGCGGGCTTACAATCAGCCCCAGCATTTT. The encoded protein is CASIFISRAYNQPQHF.

This clonotype has more than one count but fewer than ten. The chain links TRBV29-1 to TRBJ2-7; D gene unclear. The CDR3 is 12 residues long. Germline CDR1 SQVTM, CDR2 ANQGSEA. Between the trimmed V and J ends, which lost 0 bases and 5 bases, there was a span of 8 bases. DNA for the CDR3: TGCAGCGTTGAAGAGGTGGGGAACGAGCAGTACTTC. It encodes CSVEEVGNEQYF.

The V and J genes are TRBV18 and TRBJ1-1; D uncertain. The CDR3 length is 16 residues. Germline loops: CDR1 KGHSH, CDR2 LQKENI. V was pared by 3 bases and J by 1 base, with 15 bases between. In DNA, the CDR3 is TGTGCCAGCTCACCTAGGATGACGGTCAGGAACACTGAAGCTTTCTTT. Translation: CASSPRMTVRNTEAFF.

This clonotype was seen only a few times. The V gene is TRBV30, the J gene TRBJ2-2, with D possibly TRBD2 on 5 matching bases. Between the trimmed V and J ends, which lost 3 bases and 0 bases, there was a span of 8 bases. CDR1 is GTSNPN, CDR2 SVGIG, per germline (reference sequence). This CDR3 comprises 14 residues. The CDR3, as DNA: TGTGCCTGGAGCGAGGGCGCGAACACCGGGGAGCTGTTTTTT. Amino acid sequence: CAWSEGANTGELFF. The full variable domain, in which reference TRBV30 and TRBJ2-2 provide the parts outside the CDR3, is SQTIHQWPATLVQPVGSPLSLECTVEGTSNPNLYWYRQAAGRGLQLLFYSVGIGQISSEVPQNLSASRPQDRQFILSSKKLLLSDSGFYLCAWSEGANTGELFFGEGSRLTVL.

A note on this clonotype: This may stem from a read error, because a much larger clone lies one nucleotide away. Here the CDR3 omits its conserved ending phenylalanine or tryptophan, so a read error is the likely source. The CDR3 nucleotides are TGTGCCAGCGGACCCAGCGGGGGCTGGCTCTATGGCTACACCCTC. Residues: CASGPSGGWLYGYTL. The rearrangement joins TRBV12-3 or TRBV12-4 to TRBJ1-2; TRBD1 might be the D (6 bases). Trimming took 8 bases from V and 4 from J, leaving 20 bases between them. There are 15 residues in the CDR3.

This clonotype came up many times. This sequence joins TRBV7-2 and TRBJ2-2; tentatively, D is TRBD1 or TRBD2 (6 bases each). The CDR3 sequence is 16 residues long. Trimming took 5 bases from V and 3 from J, leaving 16 bases between them. From germline, CDR1 is SGHTA and CDR2 FQGNSA. The CDR3 DNA reads as TGTGCCAGCAGCCAAAGGGGGGAGGAGTACACCGGGGAGCTGTTTTTT. This translates into CASSQRGEEYTGELFF.

V and J are TRBV7-3 and TRBJ2-7, with a weak D call TRBD2 (6 bases). The CDR3 is made up of 14 amino acids. V shed 4 bases and J shed 7 bases, with 17 bases lying between them. Germline V gene sequence: CDR1 SGHTA, CDR2 FQGTGA. The CDR3 here is CASSSTSTGNEQYF. CDR3 coding DNA: TGTGCCAGCAGCTCGACTAGTACGGGGAATGAGCAGTACTTC.

The chain employs TRBV15 and TRBJ2-7; 10 positions match TRBD2. Germline V lookup: CDR1 LNHNV, CDR2 YYDKDF (reference sequence). The CDR3 runs to 16 residues. The ends lost 3 bases at V and 7 bases at J; junction bases unmatched: 12. This chain's CDR3 is CATSRGLAKSYNEQYF. The CDR3, as DNA: TGTGCCACCAGCAGGGGACTAGCGAAGTCCTACAATGAGCAGTACTTC.

In this sample, this clonotype turned up many times. J is TRBJ1-1 and V is TRBV20-1, with D unclear. V lost 3 bases and J lost 1, with 9 bases in between. Germline values: CDR1 DFQATT, CDR2 SNEGSKA (reference sequence). The CDR3 spans 13 residues. CDR3 nucleotides: TGCAGTGCTAGTGCCGGCGGGAACACTGAAGCTTTCTTT. As protein: CSASAGGNTEAFF.

The sample holds one count of this clonotype. The V call is TRBV10-3, the J call TRBJ2-5; 11 nucleotides agree with TRBD2. The CDR3 spans 16 residues. Unmatched junction bases numbered 8, after V lost 4 bases and J lost 4 bases. Germline CDR1 and CDR2: ENHRY and SYGVKD. CDR3 sequence reads: CAISAPGLAGGETQYF. In DNA form, the CDR3 reads TGTGCCATCAGTGCTCCCGGACTAGCGGGCGGAGAGACCCAGTACTTC.

A single count supports this clonotype. The rearrangement joins TRBV5-1 to TRBJ2-2; 11 bases line up with TRBD1. J was trimmed by 4 bases and V by 1 base; bases with no gene match: 3. The germline V gene encodes CDR1 SGHRS and CDR2 YFSETQ. There are 16 residues in the CDR3. The CDR3 DNA follows: TGCGCCAGCAGCTTGACCGGGACAGGGGGCACCGGGGAGCTGTTTTTT. Protein sequence: CASSLTGTGGTGELFF.

This clonotype was seen at least ten times. The chain uses TRBV6-2 or TRBV6-3 and TRBJ1-5; D call uncertain. With 0 bases removed from V and 9 bases from J, the gap between germline ends came to 3 bases. This CDR3 has 11 residues. CDR1 is MNHEY, CDR2 SVGEGT, per germline. CDR3 protein: CASSYSGPQHF. The CDR3 DNA is TGTGCCAGCAGTTACTCGGGGCCCCAGCATTTT.

This clonotype is a singleton in its sample. It may be a read error: a sequence one base away is much more abundant. The rearrangement uses TRBV20-1 and TRBJ1-3, with TRBD1 matching over 8 bases. CDR1 and CDR2 from the germline V gene are DFQATT and SNEGSKA (reference sequence). This CDR3 has 16 amino acids. Trimming at V came to 0 bases and at J to 5 bases, leaving 9 bases not matched to a gene. CDR3 nucleotide sequence: TGCAGTGCTAGAGATTGGGACAGGAGCAATAGAAACACCATATATTTT. Amino acid sequence: CSARDWDRSNRNTIYF.

The rearrangement uses TRBV12-5 and TRBJ2-6, with D uncertain. The CDR3 is 14 residues long. Germline assignment: CDR1 LGHNT and CDR2 FRNRAP. The ends were cut back, 0 bases at V and 4 bases at J, with 4 bases in the middle. This CDR3 reads CASGLVTGANVLTF. The CDR3 DNA sequence: TGTGCTAGTGGTTTGGTGACAGGGGCCAACGTCCTGACTTTC. The full variable domain, rest sourced from reference TRBV12-5 and TRBJ2-6, is DARVTQTPRHKVTEMGQEVTMRCQPILGHNTVFWYRQTMMQGLELLAYFRNRAPLDDSGMPKDRFSAEMPDATLATLKIQPSEPRDSAVYFCASGLVTGANVLTFGAGSRLTVL.

This chain links TRBV2 with TRBJ1-4, with D maybe TRBD1 (6 bases). With 1 base removed from V and 4 bases from J, the gap between germline ends came to 13 bases. In germline, CDR1 is SNHLY, CDR2 FYNNEI. The CDR3 is 16 amino acids. The CDR3 DNA follows: TGTGCCAGCAGTGAAGACGCGGGACACTTTAATGAAAAACTGTTTTTT. It specifies CASSEDAGHFNEKLFF.

This clonotype was seen repeatedly, ten times or more. This rearrangement joins TRBV27 to TRBJ2-7, with 11 nucleotides matching TRBD1. V shed 6 bases, J shed 5 bases, and the junction held 3 bases outside the gene matches. Germline CDR1 and CDR2: MNHEY and SMNVEV (reference sequence). The CDR3 has 13 residues. This CDR3 is CASRGQGVNEQYF. CDR3 sequence (DNA): TGTGCCAGCAGGGGACAGGGGGTGAACGAGCAGTACTTC.

The rearrangement links TRBV10-3 to TRBJ2-7; TRBD2 aligns across 10 bases. V trimming: 4 bases; J trimming: 5 bases; junction bases outside the gene matches: 11. The CDR3 has 16 residues. Looked up from germline, CDR1 is ENHRY and CDR2 is SYGVKD. The DNA of the CDR3 is TGTGCCATCAGTGGCTATACGACTAGCGGGTTCGACGAGCAGTACTTC. Its protein product is CAISGYTTSGFDEQYF.

In its sample, this clonotype was seen many times. The chain combines TRBV27 with TRBJ1-2; D gene ambiguous. Germline CDR1 is MNHEY and CDR2 is SMNVEV (reference sequence). The CDR3 length is 16 residues. The ends were cut back, 6 bases at V and 2 bases at J, with 19 bases in the middle. The CDR3 region is CASSPLGVIRNYGYTF. The CDR3 DNA follows: TGTGCCAGCAGCCCCCTTGGCGTGATAAGGAACTATGGCTACACCTTC.

This clonotype occurred many times. The CDR3 coding sequence is TGTGCCAGTAGCGGCCTGGGAAGGCACGAGCAGTACTTC. As protein: CASSGLGRHEQYF. V gene TRBV19 combines with J gene TRBJ2-7; D is ambiguous. Germline CDR1 and CDR2: LNHDA and SQIVND (reference sequence). Trimming removed 6 bases from V and 5 bases from J, with 14 bases in between. The CDR3 length is 13 residues.

This clonotype appeared many times. This chain connects TRBV5-1 to TRBJ2-6; 7 nucleotides match TRBD1. V gave up 0 bases and J gave up 0 bases; unmatched junction bases: 6. Germline V gene sequence: CDR1 SGHRS, CDR2 YFSETQ. This CDR3 has 18 amino acids. CDR3 DNA sequence: TGCGCCAGCAGCTTGGAAACAGGGGATTACTCTGGGGCCAACGTCCTGACTTTC. This gives the protein CASSLETGDYSGANVLTF.

This clonotype was picked up a small number of times. This chain uses TRBV6-1 with TRBJ2-1; possibly TRBD1 or TRBD2 for D (5 bases each). The CDR3 is made up of 15 amino acids. Trimming removed 7 bases at V and 1 base at J, with 14 bases between. Germline loops: CDR1 MNHNS, CDR2 SASEGT. For the CDR3, the DNA is TGTGCCAGCAATCCGGGACGGAGGTCCTACAATGAGCAGTTCTTC. It codes for CASNPGRRSYNEQFF.

The chain joins TRBV5-1 to TRBJ2-7; 7 bases match TRBD1. Germline-derived CDR1 and CDR2 are SGHRS and YFSETQ. Losses at the gene ends were 4 bases for V and 6 bases for J; bases not matched to a gene: 7. This CDR3 is 13 amino acids long. This CDR3 reads CASSQGGASEQYF. CDR3 nucleotides: TGCGCCAGCAGCCAAGGGGGCGCGTCCGAGCAGTACTTC.

This chain uses TRBV6-5 with TRBJ1-1; D is undetermined. V was cut by 5 bases and J by 6 bases, with 10 bases left in between. There are 12 residues in the CDR3. Per the germline V gene, CDR1 is MNHEY and CDR2 is SVGAGI. The CDR3 bases are TGTGCCAGCAGTCGGTCGACGGCTGAAGCTTTCTTT. Its translation is CASSRSTAEAFF.

This clonotype was detected ten times or more. The gene calls are TRBV24-1 and TRBJ2-2; no definite D call. CDR3 length: 15 residues. Trimming stripped 0 bases from V and 4 bases from J, with 8 bases between. The germline V gene encodes CDR1 KGHDR and CDR2 SFDVKD. CDR3 loop: CATSDLQGRTGELFF. The CDR3 DNA reads TGTGCCACCAGTGATTTGCAAGGCCGCACCGGGGAGCTGTTTTTT.

This clonotype has only a few counts. This clone may be a read error of a much larger clone one base away. The chain has TRBV7-2 and TRBJ1-2; 7 nucleotides match TRBD1. Germline values: CDR1 SGHTA, CDR2 FQGNSA. This CDR3 has 14 residues. The chain's CDR3 is CAGSIGQVNYGYTF. Written as DNA, the CDR3 is TGTGCCGGCAGCATAGGACAGGTTAACTATGGCTACACCTTC.

This clonotype was counted many times. The V call is TRBV7-2, the J call TRBJ2-5; weak D call: TRBD2 (6 bases). The V and J ends lost 8 bases and 4 bases respectively, with 17 bases between them. CDR3 length: 14 residues. Per the germline V gene, CDR1 is SGHTA and CDR2 is FQGNSA. CDR3 in DNA: TGTGCCAGCGCCCGAGGACTATCCGGAGAGACCCAGTACTTC. This encodes CASARGLSGETQYF. Together with reference TRBV7-2 and TRBJ2-5, the CDR3 gives the full variable domain: GAGVSQSPSNKVTEKGKDVELRCDPISGHTALYWYRQSLGQGLEFLIYFQGNSAPDKSGLPSDRFSAERTGGSVSTLTIQRTQQEDSAVYLCASARGLSGETQYFGPGTRLLVL.